Here is one T cell receptor beta chain with its context. The data were taken from a study of technical replicates of blood from several donors. Data came from immunoSEQ multiplex PCR; TCRdb stores just in-frame clones and leaves some out. This sample has about 83,000 clones; 92% occur once, and the top ten carry about 0.27%. This clonotype was obtained from a human donor in good health. The sample consisted of T cells isolated from PBMCs.

The CDR3 region has the DNA TGTGCCAGCAGCTCCCCCCCTGGGACTAGAAGCCTCGAGCAGTACTTC. Translating it yields CASSSPPGTRSLEQYF. V gene TRBV7-2 combines with J gene TRBJ2-7; the match to TRBD2 covers 8 bases. The CDR3 totals 16 residues. Germline V gene sequence: CDR1 SGHTA, CDR2 FQGNSA. V shed 4 bases, J shed 6 bases, and the junction held 14 bases outside the gene matches.